This TCR beta chain was retrieved from a study of identical twins. cDNA molecules carried unique molecular identifiers, and template switching added a universal primer site. TCRdb reprocessed the 5' RACE reads via MiXCR and lists one record per CDR3 protein. The sample contains hundreds of thousands of distinct CDR3 sequences, 9% to 15% of which appear only once. There are many counts of this clonotype. The CDR3 length is 14 residues. Germline values: CDR1 LGHNA, CDR2 YNFKEQ. Trimming removed 3 bases from V and 6 bases from J, with 11 bases in between. These data also formed part of another study, on yellow fever vaccine responses in identical twins.

The sample consisted of CD8+ T cells sorted from blood. The receptor was derived from a young woman in good health. The chain couples TRBV4-2 to TRBJ1-4, with D uncertain. The CDR3: CASSQGRAHEKLFF. CDR3 in DNA: TGTGCCAGCAGCCAGGGGAGGGCCCATGAAAAACTGTTTTTT.